This is a list of T cell receptor beta chains from one sample in a study of cytomegalovirus exposure and HLA in healthy donors. The data were produced by immunoSEQ multiplex PCR, yet TCRdb's version contains in-frame clones alone and is incomplete. The sample consists of 90,000 to 110,000 clones, 12% of them appearing once. The sequencing input was PBMCs. The receptor source for this set is a middle-aged man in good health and CMV-seropositive. The CDR3 runs from the conserved cysteine through the conserved F or W. The D gene is left open where the match is weak. Part of the rows lack a size; the others show once, few, many or a class for expanded clones.

>TRBV27|NA|TRBD2|13|TRBJ2-3
TGTGCCAGCGGGAGGGCCGGCACAGATACGCAGTATTTT
CASGRAGTDTQYF
>TRBV27|NA|TRBD2|13|TRBJ2-7
TGTGCCAGCAGCAGGGAGGGTGGGTACGAGCAGTACTTC
CASSREGGYEQYF
>TRBV30|NA|NA|13|TRBJ1-5
TGTGCCTGGACGAGGGCAGGCAATCAGCCCCAGCATTTT
CAWTRAGNQPQHF
>TRBV5-1|few|NA|13|TRBJ2-7
TGCGCCAGCAGCTTGGCAGGCCGGTACGAGCAGTACTTC
CASSLAGRYEQYF
>TRBV6-5|few|NA|15|TRBJ2-3
TGTGCCACCTCTACCCGGACGGAGGGCACAGATACGCAGTATTTT
CATSTRTEGTDTQYF
>TRBV6-1|NA|TRBD1|15|TRBJ2-7
TGTGCCAGCAGTGCTTCCTTTACGGGGGACAGGGGGCAGTACTTC
CASSASFTGDRGQYF
>TRBV23-1|NA|TRBD2|16|TRBJ2-7
TGCGCCAGCAGTCAATCACCTAGCGGGAGATACTACGAGCAGTACTTC
CASSQSPSGRYYEQYF
>TRBV5-4|few|NA|14|TRBJ1-6
TGTGCCAGCAGTGTAGGACAGACTAATTCACCCCTCCACTTT
CASSVGQTNSPLHF
>TRBV6-5|few|TRBD2|15|TRBJ2-7
TGTGCCAGCAGTTACTCATCTAGCGGGCCCTACGAGCAGTACTTC
CASSYSSSGPYEQYF
>TRBV7-9|few|TRBD1|15|TRBJ1-1
TGTGCCAGCAGCCTGGGGACAGGTGGGAACACTGAAGCTTTCTTT
CASSLGTGGNTEAFF
>TRBV28|NA|NA|13|TRBJ1-2
TGTGCCAGCTGGAGCGGGACAAGCTATGGCTACACCTTC
CASWSGTSYGYTF
>TRBV19|NA|TRBD2|16|TRBJ2-1
TGTGCCAGTAGTATCTCAGGCGGGAGCTCCTACAATGAGCAGTTCTTC
CASSISGGSSYNEQFF
>TRBV7-2|NA|NA|12|TRBJ1-2
TGTGCCAGCAGCTTCGGTTACGGTGGCTACACCTTC
CASSFGYGGYTF
>TRBV2|NA|TRBD1|15|TRBJ1-4
TGTGCCAACCGCGGACAGGGTAAAGATAATGAAAAACTGTTTTTT
CANRGQGKDNEKLFF
>TRBV7-9|NA|NA|14|TRBJ1-4
TGTGCCAGCACCCTGGGGGGGTCTCCTGAAAAACTGTTTTTT
CASTLGGSPEKLFF
>TRBV2|NA|NA|15|TRBJ2-6
TGTGCCAGCAGCCTGAGATCCTCTGGGGCCAACGTCCTGACTTTC
CASSLRSSGANVLTF
>TRBV4-3|few|TRBD1|17|TRBJ1-1
TGCGCCAGCAGCCAGCTCCTGGACAGGGGAGGGGACACTGAAGCTTTCTTT
CASSQLLDRGGDTEAFF
>TRBV25-1|NA|NA|13|TRBJ2-7
TGTGCCAGCAGTGTCCTAGAGACCTACGAGCAGTACTTC
CASSVLETYEQYF
>TRBV19|few|NA|13|TRBJ2-7
TGTGCCAGTAGTATAGGCCAGGTCGACGAGCAGTACTTC
CASSIGQVDEQYF
>TRBV6-5|few|NA|13|TRBJ2-1
TGTGCCAGCACCCAGGGCTCCTACAATGAGCAGTTCTTC
CASTQGSYNEQFF
>TRBV4-1|NA|NA|15|TRBJ1-1
TGCGCCAGCAGCCAAGGCAGGCGGGGGAACACTGAAGCTTTCTTT
CASSQGRRGNTEAFF
>TRBV5-1|few|NA|18|TRBJ2-5
TGCGCCAGCAGCTCTTTTACTAGCACCAGAATGGTAGGAGAGACCCAGTACTTC
CASSSFTSTRMVGETQYF
>TRBV11-3|few|NA|14|TRBJ2-1
TGTGCCAGCAGCCTTAGAGGTCTAGCGCGCGAGCAGTTCTTC
CASSLRGLAREQFF
>TRBV18|few|NA|14|TRBJ1-1
TGTGCCAGCTCACCACCGACAGCAAACACTGAAGCTTTCTTT
CASSPPTANTEAFF
>TRBV14|NA|NA|13|TRBJ1-1
TGTGCCAGCAGCCGAGGTCTGACCACTGAAGCTTTCTTT
CASSRGLTTEAFF
>TRBV7-2|few|NA|13|TRBJ1-4
TGTGCCAGCAGCTTAGAACAGGCAGGAAAACTGTTTTTT
CASSLEQAGKLFF